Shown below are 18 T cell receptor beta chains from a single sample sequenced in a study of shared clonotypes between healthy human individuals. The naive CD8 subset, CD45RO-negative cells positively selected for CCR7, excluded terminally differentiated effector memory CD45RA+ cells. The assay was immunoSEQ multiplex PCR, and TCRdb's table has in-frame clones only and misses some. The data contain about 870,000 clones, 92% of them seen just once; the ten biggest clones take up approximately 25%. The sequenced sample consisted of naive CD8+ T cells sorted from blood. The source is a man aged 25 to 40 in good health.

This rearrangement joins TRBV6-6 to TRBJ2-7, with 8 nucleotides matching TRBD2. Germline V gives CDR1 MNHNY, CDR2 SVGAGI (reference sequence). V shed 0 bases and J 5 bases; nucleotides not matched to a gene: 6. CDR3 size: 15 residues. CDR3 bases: TGTGCCAGCAGTTACTCGCTGAGCGGGAGAGACGAGCAGTACTTC. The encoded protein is CASSYSLSGRDEQYF.

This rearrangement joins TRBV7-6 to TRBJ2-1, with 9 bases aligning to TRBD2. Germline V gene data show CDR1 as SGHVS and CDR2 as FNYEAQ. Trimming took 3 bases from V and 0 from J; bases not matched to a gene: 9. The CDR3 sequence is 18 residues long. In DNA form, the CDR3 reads TGTGCCAGCAGCTTGCTAAGTTTTAGCGGGAGCTCCTACAATGAGCAGTTCTTC. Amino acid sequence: CASSLLSFSGSSYNEQFF.

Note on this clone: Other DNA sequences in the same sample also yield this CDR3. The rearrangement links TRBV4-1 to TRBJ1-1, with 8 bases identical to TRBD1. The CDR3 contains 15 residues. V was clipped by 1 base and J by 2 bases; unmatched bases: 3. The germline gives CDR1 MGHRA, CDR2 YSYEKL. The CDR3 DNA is TGCGCCAGCAGCCAAGGCCCAGGGGGCAACACTGAAGCTTTCTTT. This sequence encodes CASSQGPGGNTEAFF.

In DNA form, the CDR3 reads TGTGCCAGCAGCGTAGAGGACAGCTCCTACGAGCAGTACTTC. Its protein product is CASSVEDSSYEQYF. V usage is TRBV9 and J usage is TRBJ2-7; a weak D match, TRBD1 (6 bases). V was pared by 0 bases and J by 0 bases, with 7 bases between. The CDR3 has 14 amino acids. From germline, CDR1 is SGDLS and CDR2 YYNGEE.

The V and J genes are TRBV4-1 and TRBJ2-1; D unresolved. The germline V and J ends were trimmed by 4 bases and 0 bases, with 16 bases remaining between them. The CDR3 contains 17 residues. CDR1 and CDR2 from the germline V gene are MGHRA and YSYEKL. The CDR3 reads CASSLTGPTSSYNEQFF. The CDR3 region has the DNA TGCGCCAGCAGCCTTACGGGCCCAACGTCCTCCTACAATGAGCAGTTCTTC.

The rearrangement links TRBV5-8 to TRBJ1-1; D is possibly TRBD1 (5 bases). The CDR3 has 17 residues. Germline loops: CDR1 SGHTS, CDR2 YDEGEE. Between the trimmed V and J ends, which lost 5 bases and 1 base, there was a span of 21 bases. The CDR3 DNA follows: TGTGCCAGCAGTTCCCCTACTCAGGGACGGTGGAACACTGAAGCTTTCTTT. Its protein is CASSSPTQGRWNTEAFF. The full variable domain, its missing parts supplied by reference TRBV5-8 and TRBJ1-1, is EAGVTQSPTHLIKTRGQQATLRCSPISGHTSVYWYQQALGLGLQFLLWYDEGEERNRGNFPPRFSGRQFPNYSSELNVNALELEDSALYLCASSSPTQGRWNTEAFFGQGTRLTVV.

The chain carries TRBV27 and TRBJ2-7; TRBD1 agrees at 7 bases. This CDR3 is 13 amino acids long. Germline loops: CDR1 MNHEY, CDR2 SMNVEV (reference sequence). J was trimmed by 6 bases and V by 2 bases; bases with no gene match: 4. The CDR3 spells CASSLAAGGEQYF. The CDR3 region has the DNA TGTGCCAGCAGTTTAGCCGCAGGGGGCGAGCAGTACTTC.

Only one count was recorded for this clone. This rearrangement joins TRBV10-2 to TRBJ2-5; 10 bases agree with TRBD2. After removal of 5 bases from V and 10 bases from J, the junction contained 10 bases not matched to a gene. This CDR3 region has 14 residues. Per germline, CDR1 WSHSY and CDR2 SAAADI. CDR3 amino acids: CASSFISGRIDQYF. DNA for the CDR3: TGCGCCAGCAGTTTTATTAGCGGGAGGATCGACCAGTACTTC.

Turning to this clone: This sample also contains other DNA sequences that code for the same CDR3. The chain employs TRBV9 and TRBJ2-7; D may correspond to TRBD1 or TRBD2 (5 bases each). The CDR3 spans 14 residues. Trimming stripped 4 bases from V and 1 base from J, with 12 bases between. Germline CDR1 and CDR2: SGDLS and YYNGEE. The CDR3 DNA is TGTGCCAGCAGCCCCCGGGGCGGGTCCTACGAGCAGTACTTC. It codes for CASSPRGGSYEQYF.

The CDR3 DNA reads TGTGCCAGCAGCCAATTCCCTAGCGGGAGTTACACCCCATACAATGAGCAGTTCTTC. Amino acid sequence: CASSQFPSGSYTPYNEQFF. The J gene is TRBJ2-1, the V gene TRBV7-8, with 10 bases identical to TRBD2. Looked up from germline, CDR1 is SGHVS and CDR2 is FQNEAQ. CDR3 length: 19 residues. The V and J ends lost 5 bases and 4 bases, in that order; junction bases with no gene match: 17.

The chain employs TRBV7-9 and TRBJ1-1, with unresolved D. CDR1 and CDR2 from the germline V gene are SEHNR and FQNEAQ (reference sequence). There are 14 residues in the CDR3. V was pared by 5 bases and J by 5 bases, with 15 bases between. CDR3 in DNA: TGTGCCAGCAGCCCAAGCCAAGAACATACTGAAGCTTTCTTT. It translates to CASSPSQEHTEAFF.

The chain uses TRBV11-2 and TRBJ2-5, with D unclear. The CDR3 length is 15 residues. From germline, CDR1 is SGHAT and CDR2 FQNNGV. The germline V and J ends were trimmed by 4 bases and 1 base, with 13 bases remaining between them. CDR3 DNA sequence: TGTGCCAGCAGCTCCGTAGGCGCGGTCCAAGAGACCCAGTACTTC. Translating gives CASSSVGAVQETQYF.

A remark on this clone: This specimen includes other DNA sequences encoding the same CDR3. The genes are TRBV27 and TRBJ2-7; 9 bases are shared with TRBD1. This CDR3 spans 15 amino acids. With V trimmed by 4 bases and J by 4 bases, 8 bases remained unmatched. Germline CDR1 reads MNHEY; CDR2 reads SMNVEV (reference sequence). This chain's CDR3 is CASSSGTGGAYEQYF. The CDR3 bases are TGTGCCAGCAGTTCAGGCACAGGGGGCGCGTACGAGCAGTACTTC.

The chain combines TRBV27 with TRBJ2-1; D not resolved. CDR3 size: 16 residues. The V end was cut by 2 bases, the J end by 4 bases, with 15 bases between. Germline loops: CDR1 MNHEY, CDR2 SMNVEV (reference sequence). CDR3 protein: CASSLGQDVIYNEQFF. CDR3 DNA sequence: TGTGCCAGCAGTTTAGGGCAAGATGTCATTTACAATGAGCAGTTCTTC.

Here the CDR3 reads CASSNAGTSGRGSYEQYF. The CDR3 coding sequence is TGCGCCAGCAGCAACGCCGGGACTAGCGGGAGGGGTAGCTACGAGCAGTACTTC. The chain carries TRBV4-1 and TRBJ2-7; TRBD2 aligns across 16 bases. This CDR3 region has 18 residues. Per germline, CDR1 MGHRA and CDR2 YSYEKL. With V trimmed by 5 bases and J by 3 bases, 10 bases remained unmatched.

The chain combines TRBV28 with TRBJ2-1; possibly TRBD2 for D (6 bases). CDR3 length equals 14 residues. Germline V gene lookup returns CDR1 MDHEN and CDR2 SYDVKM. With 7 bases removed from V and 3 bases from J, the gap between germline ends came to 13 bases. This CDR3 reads CASTRRDLYNEQFF. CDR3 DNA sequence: TGTGCCAGCACCCGGCGGGACCTCTACAATGAGCAGTTCTTC.

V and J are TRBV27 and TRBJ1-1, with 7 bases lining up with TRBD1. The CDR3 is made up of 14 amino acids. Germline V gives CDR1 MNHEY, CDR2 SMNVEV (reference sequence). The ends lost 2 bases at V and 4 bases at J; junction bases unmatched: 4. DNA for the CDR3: TGTGCCAGCAGTTTAGGTACAGGGGCCACTGAAGCTTTCTTT. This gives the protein CASSLGTGATEAFF.

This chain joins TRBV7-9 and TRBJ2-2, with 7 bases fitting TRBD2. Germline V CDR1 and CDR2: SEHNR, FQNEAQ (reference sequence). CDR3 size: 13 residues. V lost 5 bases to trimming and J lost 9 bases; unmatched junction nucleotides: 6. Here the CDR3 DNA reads TGTGCCAGCAGCCCCACTAGCGACTGGGAGCTGTTTTTT. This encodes CASSPTSDWELFF.